The sequence of this T cell receptor beta chain was determined in a study of T cell responses to AZD1222 COVID-19 vaccine. Only in-frame clones appear in the TCRdb table, and some are missing; sequencing was by immunoSEQ multiplex PCR. The sample records around 170,000 clones, approximately 90% being singletons. The germline V and J ends were trimmed by 1 base and 0 bases, with 20 bases remaining between them. CDR3 length: 19 residues. CDR1 is SGHNT and CDR2 is YYREEE in the germline V gene (reference sequence). Study-wide results and limits: Only a handful of people who got AZD1222 tested seropositive at baseline. Reportedly, close to half of spike-specific TCRs are directed against unmutated variant regions. The donor cohort was predominantly white British with a female majority, and clonal diversity may have been underestimated.

Note on this clone: Its antigen is still unknown.

The chain employs TRBV5-4 and TRBJ2-1, with D unclear. The clonotype comes from an adult in good health. The sample was peripheral blood, taken on day 0 of AZD1222 vaccination. The CDR3 DNA follows: TGTGCCAGCAGCTTGCGGCTAGTATTCGCCAAAAGCTCCTACAATGAGCAGTTCTTC. Its protein product is CASSLRLVFAKSSYNEQFF.